The 10 T cell receptor beta chains below come from one sample, sequenced in a study of T-cell memory formation after mild COVID-19. TCRdb called the 5' RACE reads again in MiXCR, with one record for every CDR3 protein. There are around 450,000 distinct CDR3 sequences in the sample; roughly 20% occur only once, and 7.5% to 10% lies in the top ten. Source material: PBMCs or a T cell subset sorted from them (not recorded which). The receptors were gathered from an adult woman who had mild COVID-19 (a few samples of this study predate the infection). Cell type and time point are not known.

This clonotype was seen only a few times. This chain connects TRBV12-3 or TRBV12-4 to TRBJ1-1; a possible D gene is TRBD1 (5 bases). V was cut by 7 bases and J by 3 bases, with 12 bases left in between. CDR3 length: 13 residues. The CDR3 sequence is CASIGAGYTEAFF. The CDR3 coding sequence is TGTGCCAGCATCGGCGCAGGGTACACTGAAGCTTTCTTT.

This clonotype was detected ten times or more. The chain is built from TRBV27 and TRBJ1-5; D is unresolved. This CDR3 comprises 17 residues. The germline V gene encodes CDR1 MNHEY and CDR2 SMNVEV (reference sequence). Trimming cost V 4 bases and J 4 bases, with 20 bases left between them. CDR3 in DNA: TGTGCCAGCAGTTCCCTCTCGGCAGGATCTATGAATCAGCCCCAGCATTTT. As protein: CASSSLSAGSMNQPQHF.

The genes are TRBV20-1 and TRBJ2-7; D perhaps matches TRBD2 (6 bases). Between the trimmed V and J ends, which lost 5 bases and 1 base, there was a span of 12 bases. CDR1 is DFQATT, CDR2 SNEGSKA, per germline (reference sequence). This CDR3 is built from 13 residues. The CDR3 protein is CSALKGLSYEQYF. The CDR3 nucleotides read TGCAGTGCTCTCAAGGGACTTTCCTACGAGCAGTACTTC.

This clonotype showed up just a few times. The genes are TRBV28 and TRBJ2-7; 9 positions agree with TRBD2. With V trimmed by 3 bases and J by 1 base, 10 bases remained unmatched. This CDR3 region has 17 residues. The germline gives CDR1 MDHEN, CDR2 SYDVKM. The CDR3 bases are TGTGCCAGCAGTTTTGGTGCGGGAGGGCCGGGATCCTACGAGCAGTACTTC. Encoded protein: CASSFGAGGPGSYEQYF.

The rearrangement joins TRBV5-4 to TRBJ2-2; 7 bases agree with TRBD1. With 5 bases clipped from V and 0 bases from J, the junction kept 4 bases outside the gene matches. CDR3 size: 15 residues. Germline assignment: CDR1 SGHNT and CDR2 YYREEE (reference sequence). The CDR3 region is CASRTGISNTGELFF. The CDR3 region has the DNA TGTGCCAGCAGGACAGGGATTTCGAACACCGGGGAGCTGTTTTTT.

This clonotype was counted only a few times. This chain uses TRBV12-3 or TRBV12-4 with TRBJ1-1; tentatively, D is TRBD1 (5 bases). With 4 bases removed from V and 6 bases from J, the gap between germline ends came to 12 bases. The CDR3 is made up of 13 amino acids. This CDR3 reads CASSSGTGAEAFF. The DNA of the CDR3 is TGTGCCAGCAGTTCCGGGACGGGGGCTGAAGCTTTCTTT.

The chain carries TRBV6-5 and TRBJ2-2; TRBD2 agrees at 10 bases. Germline V lookup: CDR1 MNHEY, CDR2 SVGAGI. The CDR3 has 15 residues. V gave up 6 bases and J gave up 4 bases; unmatched junction bases: 5. CDR3 nucleotides: TGTGCCAGCAGCTTAGCGGGAGGCGTCACCGGGGAGCTGTTTTTT. Its translation: CASSLAGGVTGELFF.

This clonotype has a handful of counts. This chain uses TRBV24-1 with TRBJ2-1, with D possibly matching TRBD1 (5 bases). This CDR3 has 17 amino acids. From germline, CDR1 is KGHDR and CDR2 SFDVKD. The V gene lost 2 bases and the J gene lost 4 bases, with 17 bases spanning the gap. In DNA form, the CDR3 reads TGTGCCACCAGTGATTGGGCCGGACAAGGGAATTACAATGAGCAGTTCTTC. Translation: CATSDWAGQGNYNEQFF.

The chain carries TRBV29-1 and TRBJ2-1; 10 nucleotides align to TRBD2. The ends lost 0 bases at V and 2 bases at J; junction bases unmatched: 7. CDR3 length: 17 amino acids. Germline CDR1 and CDR2: SQVTM and ANQGSEA. This CDR3 reads CSVEDPASGSTYNEQFF. Written as DNA, the CDR3 is TGCAGCGTTGAAGATCCGGCTAGCGGGAGTACCTACAATGAGCAGTTCTTC.

This clonotype was seen a few times. CDR3 bases: TGTGCCAGCAGCTTAGTGACAGAGCACTACGAGCAGTACTTC. Its protein is CASSLVTEHYEQYF. V usage is TRBV11-2 and J usage is TRBJ2-7; D is possibly TRBD1 (5 bases). Germline values: CDR1 SGHAT, CDR2 FQNNGV. The CDR3 loop spans 14 amino acids. V was trimmed by 1 base and J by 3 bases, leaving 10 bases between them.